This TCR beta chain was recovered during a study of T cells after yellow fever vaccination. General study findings and limits: Bulk-population clonotypes that are abundant could appear as contaminants in FACS-sorted repertoires.

Per the germline V gene, CDR1 is KGHSH and CDR2 is LQKENI. The germline V and J ends were trimmed by 0 bases and 8 bases, with 26 bases remaining between them. The CDR3 has 19 amino acids. A remark on this clonotype: Antigen unknown.

TCRdb analysed the 5' RACE reads with MiXCR anew, one entry per CDR3 protein. The data hold roughly 500,000 distinct CDR3 sequences, with about a fifth observed a single time. Sequences were derived from PBMCs, sampled 15 days after the yellow fever booster vaccination. The receptor's source is a man aged 25 to 40 who received the YFV17D yellow fever vaccine. The rearrangement joins TRBV18 to TRBJ2-1; perhaps TRBD1 as D (5 bases). CDR3 in amino acids: CASSPPRPWGQAVRDEQFF. CDR3 nucleotides: TGTGCCAGCTCACCACCGAGACCCTGGGGTCAGGCGGTCAGGGATGAGCAGTTCTTC.